The sequence of this T cell receptor (delta chain) was determined in a study of Vδ1+ human thymocytes. There are a few counts of this clone. Its antigen is currently unknown. This CDR3 contains 23 residues. Germline V gives CDR1 TSWWSYY, CDR2 QGS. J gave up 4 bases and V 0 bases, and 25 bases lay outside the gene matches. Sequences come from RNA converted to cDNA by reverse transcription. Pooled V-gene forward primers with one constant-region reverse primer generated the CDR3 amplicons by multiplex PCR. TCRdb reran clone calling via CATT on the multiplex PCR reads. Counted here are over 20,000 delta-chain clones, about 8% occurring once; the ten biggest clones make up 0.8% to 1%. Study-wide findings and caveats: TRG sequences recurred across donors, whereas TRD sequences stayed essentially private. Thymic TRG and TRD repertoires appeared highly polyclonal.

The rearrangement links TRDV1 to TRDJ1, with 11 bases identical to TRDD3. The origin of this receptor is a child in the first two years of life who had congenital heart surgery. Source material: Vdelta1+ gamma-delta thymocytes from the thymus. The subset denotes: FACS-sorted CD3+ TCRalphabeta- TCRVdelta1+ TCRVdelta2- thymocytes. The CDR3: CALGELALPLGDTFWRDNDKLIF. Written as DNA, the CDR3 is TGTGCTCTTGGGGAACTGGCCCTTCCGCTGGGGGATACATTTTGGCGTGACAACGATAAACTCATCTTT.